This TCR beta chain derives from a study of OX40 agonist ivuxolimab in advanced cancers. Background on the study: The study gave patients intravenous ivuxolimab at 0.01 to 10 mg/kg every 2 weeks. With a range of roughly 20 to 79, age averaged approximately 55 years, and roughly 80% were male.

CDR1 and CDR2 (germline): KGHSH, LQKENI. The CDR3 length is 15 residues. V shed 2 bases, J shed 6 bases, and the junction held 5 bases outside the gene matches. Only in-frame clones appear in the TCRdb table, and some are missing; sequencing was by immunoSEQ multiplex PCR. The sample records around 93,000 clones, approximately 87% being singletons. The sample here was CD4+ or CD8+ T cells sorted from blood, taken in a trial of the OX40 agonist ivuxolimab. The J gene is TRBJ1-3, the V gene TRBV18; 9 nucleotides line up with TRBD1. This sequence was found in an adult with an advanced solid tumor such as melanoma, head and neck, liver or kidney cancer. CDR3: CASSPTGGAENTIYF. The CDR3 DNA is TGTGCCAGCTCACCAACAGGGGGCGCTGAAAACACCATATATTTT.